The 20 T cell receptor beta chains presented below share a single source sample, sequenced in a study of shared T cell receptors in the human thymus. The data were produced by immunoSEQ multiplex PCR, yet TCRdb's version contains in-frame clones alone and is incomplete. The table has hundreds of thousands of clones, 70% to 90% seen once; the top ten hold just under 0.0095%. This same sample was also part of a study on human thymus T cells.

The sequenced sample consisted of thymocytes. Every receptor here comes from a boy younger than two with a congenital heart defect.

A single count supports this clone. The rearrangement links TRBV5-8 to TRBJ1-5, with D possibly being TRBD1 (6 bases). This CDR3 has 18 amino acids. Trimming took 0 bases from V and 0 from J, leaving 16 bases between them. Germline CDR1 and CDR2: SGHTS and YDEGEE. The CDR3, as DNA: TGTGCCAGCAGCTTGGGGGGACACAGAGCTTATAGCAATCAGCCCCAGCATTTT. It codes for CASSLGGHRAYSNQPQHF.

V is TRBV13 and J is TRBJ2-1; TRBD2 matches 12 bases. The CDR3 extends over 20 amino acids. The trim removed 5 bases at V and 2 bases at J, leaving 16 bases unmatched. Germline values: CDR1 PRHDT, CDR2 FYEKMQ (reference sequence). CDR3 sequence (DNA): TGTGCCAGCAGCCCCCCCCGGCCTAGCGGGAGGGACAAGACCTACAATGAGCAGTTCTTC. It is translated as CASSPPRPSGRDKTYNEQFF.

The chain joins TRBV19 to TRBJ1-1, with 8 nucleotides matching TRBD1. Germline V gene sequence: CDR1 LNHDA, CDR2 SQIVND (reference sequence). Trimming removed 5 bases from V and 1 base from J; junction bases left unmatched: 12. The CDR3 consists of 17 residues. The CDR3 DNA reads as TGTGCCAGTAGTGGCGCAGGGGGCTTCCCACCGAACACTGAAGCTTTCTTT. Its protein product is CASSGAGGFPPNTEAFF.

The chain carries TRBV30 and TRBJ1-6; weak D call: TRBD1 (6 bases). V shed 5 bases and J shed 8 bases, with 19 bases lying between them. Germline V CDR1 and CDR2: GTSNPN, SVGIG (reference sequence). There are 15 residues in the CDR3. The CDR3 DNA sequence: TGTGCCTGGGTGGGGGCAGGAGACGGTCATTCACCCCTCCACTTT. Translation: CAWVGAGDGHSPLHF.

This chain joins TRBV4-1 and TRBJ1-2; a weak D match, TRBD1 (6 bases). The CDR3 totals 15 residues. The V end lost 0 bases, the J end lost 4 bases, and 12 bases lay between the germline ends. CDR1 and CDR2 from the germline V gene are MGHRA and YSYEKL. CDR3 in amino acids: CASSQDRQAIYGYTF. CDR3 coding DNA: TGCGCCAGCAGCCAAGATCGACAGGCGATCTATGGCTACACCTTC.

This chain connects TRBV6-5 to TRBJ2-7; 7 nucleotides line up with TRBD2. Germline CDR1 reads MNHEY; CDR2 reads SVGAGI. The CDR3 covers 15 residues. Trimming cost V 1 base and J 3 bases; bases outside gene matches: 6. CDR3 protein: CASSYYLAEIYEQYF. The CDR3 coding sequence is TGTGCCAGCAGTTACTATCTAGCGGAGATCTACGAGCAGTACTTC.

The chain carries TRBV7-9 and TRBJ1-5, with no clear D. The CDR3 totals 12 residues. The germline CDR1 and CDR2 sequences are SEHNR and FQNEAQ (reference sequence). The V end was cut by 0 bases, the J end by 7 bases, with 4 bases between. The chain's CDR3 is CASSLASQPQHF. The CDR3 DNA follows: TGTGCCAGCAGCTTAGCGAGCCAGCCCCAGCATTTT.

The J gene is TRBJ2-3, the V gene TRBV29-1, with D maybe TRBD1 (5 bases). Trimming took off 6 bases at V and 0 bases at J, with 7 bases between the two ends. Per germline, CDR1 SQVTM and CDR2 ANQGSEA. This CDR3 comprises 12 residues. The CDR3 region is CSVDTSTDTQYF. The CDR3 DNA sequence: TGCAGCGTGGACACAAGCACAGATACGCAGTATTTT.

This sequence joins TRBV30 and TRBJ2-3, with D maybe TRBD1 (5 bases). In germline, CDR1 is GTSNPN, CDR2 SVGIG (reference sequence). With 1 base removed from V and 2 bases from J, the gap between germline ends came to 16 bases. The CDR3 has 16 residues. The CDR3: CAWSDGATEDTDTQYF. The CDR3 region has the DNA TGTGCCTGGAGTGATGGGGCCACTGAGGACACAGATACGCAGTATTTT.

This clone was observed a single time. CDR3 sequence (DNA): TGCGCCAGCAGCCAAGATGGGATTAGCGGGGGAAACAATGAGCAGTTCTTC. Translation gives CASSQDGISGGNNEQFF. This sequence joins TRBV4-3 and TRBJ2-1; 9 nucleotides agree with TRBD2. V gave up 0 bases and J gave up 5 bases; unmatched junction bases: 8. CDR3 length equals 17 residues. The germline V gene has CDR1 LGHNA and CDR2 YSLEER.

The chain combines TRBV7-9 with TRBJ1-6, with a tentative D call TRBD1 (6 bases). Germline CDR1 SEHNR, CDR2 FQNEAQ (reference sequence). The CDR3 has 16 residues. V lost 5 bases and J 9 bases, leaving 20 bases between the germline ends. The CDR3 DNA reads TGTGCCAGCAGCCAAATGACAGGAACCTTTTTTTCACCCCTCCACTTT. This gives the protein CASSQMTGTFFSPLHF.

This chain connects TRBV7-9 to TRBJ1-6, with unresolved D. V was shortened by 3 bases and J by 0 bases, with 18 bases between the two germline ends. Germline CDR1 SEHNR, CDR2 FQNEAQ (reference sequence). CDR3 length: 19 amino acids. DNA of the CDR3: TGTGCCAGCAGCTTTACGACACAGTTCAACAACTCCTATAATTCACCCCTCCACTTT. Translating gives CASSFTTQFNNSYNSPLHF. Supplemented by reference TRBV7-9 and TRBJ1-6, the full variable domain reads DTGVSQNPRHKITKRGQNVTFRCDPISEHNRLYWYRQTLGQGPEFLTYFQNEAQLEKSRLLSDRFSAERPKGSFSTLEIQRTEQGDSAMYLCASSFTTQFNNSYNSPLHFGNGTRLTVT.

This chain connects TRBV21-1 to TRBJ2-2; the table's D call, TRBD2, was not checked against the DNA. TRBV21-1 is a listed pseudogene. This CDR3 is 15 amino acids long. This chain's CDR3 is CASSKRGGRTGELFF. In DNA, the CDR3 is TGTGCCAGCAGCAAAAGGGGGGGGCGAACCGGGGAGCTGTTTTTT.

In its sample, this clone was seen once. This chain links TRBV29-1 with TRBJ2-7; 10 positions agree with TRBD1. Losses at the gene ends were 6 bases for V and 5 bases for J; bases not matched to a gene: 4. Germline V gene lookup returns CDR1 SQVTM and CDR2 ANQGSEA. This CDR3 contains 12 residues. This CDR3 reads CSVGQGLHEQYF. CDR3 in DNA: TGCAGCGTGGGACAGGGGTTACACGAGCAGTACTTC.

The V gene is TRBV27, the J gene TRBJ2-7; D ambiguous. The ends were cut back, 5 bases at V and 4 bases at J, with 9 bases in the middle. The CDR3 extends over 12 amino acids. Germline CDR1 MNHEY, CDR2 SMNVEV (reference sequence). This CDR3 is CASSPPFYEQYF. CDR3 in DNA: TGTGCCAGCAGTCCTCCTTTTTACGAGCAGTACTTC.

The chain links TRBV14 to TRBJ2-3, with 7 bases identical to TRBD1. The germline CDR1 and CDR2 sequences are SGHDN and FVKESK. The CDR3 runs to 16 residues. V lost 3 bases and J lost 0; bases outside the gene matches: 6. CDR3 region: CASSQYRGPSTDTQYF. The CDR3 bases are TGTGCCAGCAGCCAGTACAGGGGTCCAAGCACAGATACGCAGTATTTT. The full variable domain, in which reference TRBV14 and TRBJ2-3 provide the parts outside the CDR3, is EAGVTQFPSHSVIEKGQTVTLRCDPISGHDNLYWYRRVMGKEIKFLLHFVKESKQDESGMPNNRFLAERTGGTYSTLKVQPAELEDSGVYFCASSQYRGPSTDTQYFGPGTRLTVL.

J is TRBJ2-1 and V is TRBV4-2; 9 bases agree with TRBD2. This CDR3 is 20 amino acids long. V lost 0 bases, J lost 0 bases, and 12 bases stayed unmatched. Germline assignment: CDR1 LGHNA and CDR2 YNFKEQ. For the CDR3, the DNA is TGTGCCAGCAGCCAAGATACAGCGGGGGGACAACCACTCTCCTACAATGAGCAGTTCTTC. Translation gives CASSQDTAGGQPLSYNEQFF.

In this sample, this clone turned up a few times. CDR3 coding DNA: TGTGCCTGGTGCCTAGGGGCCCGGGCATCTGGAAACACCATATATTTT. Amino acid sequence: CAWCLGARASGNTIYF. The chain carries TRBV30 and TRBJ1-3; tentatively, D is TRBD1 (5 bases). Trimming cost V 5 bases and J 1 base, with 18 bases left between them. Germline V gene lookup returns CDR1 GTSNPN and CDR2 SVGIG (reference sequence). The CDR3 sequence is 16 residues long.

This clone has a handful of counts. The V call is TRBV14, the J call TRBJ1-1; perhaps TRBD1 as D (6 bases). CDR3 length: 14 amino acids. Trimming stripped 2 bases from V and 5 bases from J, with 12 bases between. Germline assignment: CDR1 SGHDN and CDR2 FVKESK. The CDR3 reads CASSQRGRGTEAFF. The DNA of the CDR3 is TGTGCCAGCAGCCAAAGGGGGAGAGGTACTGAAGCTTTCTTT.

The sample holds a few counts of this clone. The CDR3 DNA follows: TGTGCCAGCAGTGGGAGCGGGAAGGAAAACATTCAGTACTTC. Residues: CASSGSGKENIQYF. The rearrangement uses TRBV28 and TRBJ2-4; TRBD2 aligns across 7 bases. CDR3 length equals 14 residues. V lost 5 bases and J lost 5; bases outside the gene matches: 6. CDR1 MDHEN and CDR2 SYDVKM come from the germline V gene.